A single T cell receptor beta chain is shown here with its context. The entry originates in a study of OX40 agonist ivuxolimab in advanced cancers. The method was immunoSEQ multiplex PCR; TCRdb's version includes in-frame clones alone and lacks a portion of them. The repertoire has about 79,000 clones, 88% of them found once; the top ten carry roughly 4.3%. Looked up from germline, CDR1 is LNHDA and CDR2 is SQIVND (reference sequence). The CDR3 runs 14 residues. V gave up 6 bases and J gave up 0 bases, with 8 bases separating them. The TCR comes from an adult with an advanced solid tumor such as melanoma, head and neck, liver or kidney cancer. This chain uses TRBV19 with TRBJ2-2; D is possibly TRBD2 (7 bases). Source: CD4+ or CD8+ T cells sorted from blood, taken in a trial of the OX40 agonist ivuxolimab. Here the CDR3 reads CASRGGANTGELFF. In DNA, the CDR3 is TGTGCCAGTAGAGGGGGGGCGAACACCGGGGAGCTGTTTTTT.